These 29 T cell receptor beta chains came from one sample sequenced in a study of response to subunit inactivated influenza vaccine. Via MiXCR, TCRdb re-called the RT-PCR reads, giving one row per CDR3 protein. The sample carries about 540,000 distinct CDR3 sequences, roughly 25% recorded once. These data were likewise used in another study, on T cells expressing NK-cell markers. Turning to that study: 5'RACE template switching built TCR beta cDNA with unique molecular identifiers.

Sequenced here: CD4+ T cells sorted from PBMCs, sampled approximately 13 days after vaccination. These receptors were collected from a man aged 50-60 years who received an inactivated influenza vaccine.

The CDR3 reads CASSLVRQGNSPLHF. The CDR3 region has the DNA TGTGCCAGCAGCTTAGTGCGTCAGGGGAATTCACCCCTCCACTTT. The gene calls are TRBV7-2 and TRBJ1-6; D is perhaps TRBD1 (6 bases). The germline V and J ends were trimmed by 1 base and 7 bases, with 11 bases remaining between them. The CDR3 is 15 amino acids. Germline-derived CDR1 and CDR2 are SGHTA and FQGNSA.

The CDR3 reads CSVGPVRGKKNTEAFF. The CDR3 coding sequence is TGCAGCGTTGGGCCGGTGAGGGGGAAAAAAAACACTGAAGCTTTCTTT. V is TRBV29-1 and J is TRBJ1-1; maybe TRBD1 (6 bases). The CDR3 sequence is 16 residues long. CDR1 and CDR2 (germline): SQVTM, ANQGSEA. V was trimmed by 4 bases and J by 2 bases, leaving 20 bases between them.

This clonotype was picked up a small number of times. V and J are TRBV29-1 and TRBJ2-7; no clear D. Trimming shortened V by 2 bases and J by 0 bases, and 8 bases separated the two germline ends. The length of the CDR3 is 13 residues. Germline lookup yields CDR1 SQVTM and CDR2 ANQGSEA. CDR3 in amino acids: CSVERIVSYEQYF. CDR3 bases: TGCAGCGTTGAACGGATAGTCTCCTACGAGCAGTACTTC.

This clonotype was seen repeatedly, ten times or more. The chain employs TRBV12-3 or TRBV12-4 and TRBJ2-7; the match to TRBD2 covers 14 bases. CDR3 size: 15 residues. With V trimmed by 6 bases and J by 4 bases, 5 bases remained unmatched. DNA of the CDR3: TGTGCCAGCAGGGCCGGGACTAGCGGGAGTTACGAGCAGTACTTC. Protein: CASRAGTSGSYEQYF.

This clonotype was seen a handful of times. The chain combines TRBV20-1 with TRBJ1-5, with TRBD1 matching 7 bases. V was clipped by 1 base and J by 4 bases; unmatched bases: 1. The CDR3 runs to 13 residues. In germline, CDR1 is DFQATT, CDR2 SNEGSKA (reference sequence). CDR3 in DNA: TGCAGTGCTAGAGCGGGACAGAATCAGCCCCAGCATTTT. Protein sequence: CSARAGQNQPQHF.

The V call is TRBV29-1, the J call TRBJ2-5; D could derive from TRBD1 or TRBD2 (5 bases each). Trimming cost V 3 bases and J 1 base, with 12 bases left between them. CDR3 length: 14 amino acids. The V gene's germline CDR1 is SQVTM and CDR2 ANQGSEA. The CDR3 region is CSVDRGALQETQYF. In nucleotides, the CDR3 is TGCAGCGTTGACAGAGGGGCTCTCCAAGAGACCCAGTACTTC.

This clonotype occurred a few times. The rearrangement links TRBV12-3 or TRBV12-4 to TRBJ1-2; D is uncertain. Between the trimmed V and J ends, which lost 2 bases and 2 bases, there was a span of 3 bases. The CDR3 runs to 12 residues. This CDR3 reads CASSLQNYGYTF. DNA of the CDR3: TGTGCCAGCAGTTTACAAAACTATGGCTACACCTTC.

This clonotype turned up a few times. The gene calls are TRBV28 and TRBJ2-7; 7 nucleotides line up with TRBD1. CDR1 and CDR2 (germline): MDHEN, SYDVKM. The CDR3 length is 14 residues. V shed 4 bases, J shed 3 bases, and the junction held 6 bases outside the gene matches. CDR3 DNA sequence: TGTGCCAGCAGTTCCGGACAGGCAAGCTACGAGCAGTACTTC. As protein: CASSSGQASYEQYF.

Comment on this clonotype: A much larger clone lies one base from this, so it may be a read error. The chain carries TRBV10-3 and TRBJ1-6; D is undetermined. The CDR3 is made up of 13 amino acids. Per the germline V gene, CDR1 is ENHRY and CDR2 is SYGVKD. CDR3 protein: CAISEIYISPLHF. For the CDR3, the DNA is TGTGCCATCAGTGAAATCTATATTTCACCCCTCCACTTT.

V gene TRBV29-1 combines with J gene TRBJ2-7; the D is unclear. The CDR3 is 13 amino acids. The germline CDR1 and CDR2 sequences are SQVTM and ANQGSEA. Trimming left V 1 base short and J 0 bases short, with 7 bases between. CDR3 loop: CSVEAYGSYEQYF. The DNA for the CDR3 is TGCAGCGTTGAAGCGTACGGCTCCTACGAGCAGTACTTC.

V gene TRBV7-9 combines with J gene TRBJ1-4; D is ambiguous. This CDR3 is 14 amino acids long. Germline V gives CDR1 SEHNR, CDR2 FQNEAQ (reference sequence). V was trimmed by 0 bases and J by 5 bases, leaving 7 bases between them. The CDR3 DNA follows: TGTGCCAGCAGCTTAGCTACAGAGAATGAAAAACTGTTTTTT. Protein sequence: CASSLATENEKLFF.

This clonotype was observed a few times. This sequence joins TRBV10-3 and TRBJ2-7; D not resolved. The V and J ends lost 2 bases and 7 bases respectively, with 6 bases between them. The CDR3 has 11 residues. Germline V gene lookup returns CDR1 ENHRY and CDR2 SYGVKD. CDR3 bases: TGTGCCATCAGTGAGAGGTGGGAGCAGTACTTC. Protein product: CAISERWEQYF.

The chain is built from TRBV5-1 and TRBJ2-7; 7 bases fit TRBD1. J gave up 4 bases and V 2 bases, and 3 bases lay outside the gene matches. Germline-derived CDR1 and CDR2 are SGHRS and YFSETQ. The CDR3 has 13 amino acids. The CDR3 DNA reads TGCGCCAGCAGCTTTGACAGGGAATACGAGCAGTACTTC. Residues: CASSFDREYEQYF.

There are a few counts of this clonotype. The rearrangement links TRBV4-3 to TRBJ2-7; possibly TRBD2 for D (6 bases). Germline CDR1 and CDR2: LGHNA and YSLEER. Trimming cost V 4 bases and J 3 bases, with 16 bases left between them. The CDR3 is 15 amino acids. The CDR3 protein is CASSRLGGEVYEQYF. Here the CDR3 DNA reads TGCGCCAGCAGCCGGCTCGGGGGAGAGGTCTACGAGCAGTACTTC.

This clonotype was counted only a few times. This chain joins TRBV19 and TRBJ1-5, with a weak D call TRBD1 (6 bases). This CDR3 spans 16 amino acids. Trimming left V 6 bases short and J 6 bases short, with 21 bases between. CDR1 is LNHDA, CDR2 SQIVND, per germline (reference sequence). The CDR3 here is CASRKDPSGAGQPQHF. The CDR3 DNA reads TGTGCCAGTAGGAAAGACCCCTCGGGGGCGGGTCAGCCCCAGCATTTT.

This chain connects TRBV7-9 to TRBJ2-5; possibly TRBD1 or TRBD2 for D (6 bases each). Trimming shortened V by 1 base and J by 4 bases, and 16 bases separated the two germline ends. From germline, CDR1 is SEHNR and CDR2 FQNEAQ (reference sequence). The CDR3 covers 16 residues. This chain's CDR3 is CASSLDSGGNGETQYF. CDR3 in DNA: TGTGCCAGCAGCTTAGACTCCGGGGGCAACGGAGAGACCCAGTACTTC.

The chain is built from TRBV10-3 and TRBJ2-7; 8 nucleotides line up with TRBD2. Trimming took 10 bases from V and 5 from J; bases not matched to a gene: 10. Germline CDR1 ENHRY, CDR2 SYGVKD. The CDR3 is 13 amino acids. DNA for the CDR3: TGTGCCACCGGGAGCGGGAGCCCCGACGAGCAGTACTTC. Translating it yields CATGSGSPDEQYF.

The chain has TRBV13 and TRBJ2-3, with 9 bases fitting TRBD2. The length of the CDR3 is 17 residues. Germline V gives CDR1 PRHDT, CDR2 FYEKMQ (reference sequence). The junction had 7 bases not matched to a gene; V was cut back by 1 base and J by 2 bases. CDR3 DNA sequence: TGTGCCAGCAGCTTAGTCAGTCTAGCGGGGACCACAGATACGCAGTATTTT. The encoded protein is CASSLVSLAGTTDTQYF.

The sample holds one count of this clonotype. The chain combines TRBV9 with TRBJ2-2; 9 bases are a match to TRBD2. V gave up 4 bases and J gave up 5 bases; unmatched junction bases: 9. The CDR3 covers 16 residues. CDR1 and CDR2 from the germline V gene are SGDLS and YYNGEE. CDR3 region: CASSPDSGRITGELFF. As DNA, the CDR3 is TGTGCCAGCAGCCCGGATAGCGGGAGAATTACCGGGGAGCTGTTTTTT.

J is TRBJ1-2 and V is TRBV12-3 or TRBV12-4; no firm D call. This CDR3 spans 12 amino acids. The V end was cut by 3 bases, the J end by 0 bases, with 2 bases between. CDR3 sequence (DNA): TGTGCCAGCAGTTTCACTAACTATGGCTACACCTTC. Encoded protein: CASSFTNYGYTF.

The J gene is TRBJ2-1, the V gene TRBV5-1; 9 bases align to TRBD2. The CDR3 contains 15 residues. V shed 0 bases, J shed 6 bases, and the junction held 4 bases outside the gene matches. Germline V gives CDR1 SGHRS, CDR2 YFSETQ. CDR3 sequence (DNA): TGCGCCAGCAGCTTGGGCAGCGGGAGGACCAATGAGCAGTTCTTC. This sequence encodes CASSLGSGRTNEQFF.

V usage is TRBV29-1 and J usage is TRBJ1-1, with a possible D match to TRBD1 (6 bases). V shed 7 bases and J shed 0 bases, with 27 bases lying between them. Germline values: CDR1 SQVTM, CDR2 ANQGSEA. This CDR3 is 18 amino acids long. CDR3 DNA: TGCAGCGGTACCATGAGGGGGGGGGACATCTCTATGAACACTGAAGCTTTCTTT. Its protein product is CSGTMRGGDISMNTEAFF.

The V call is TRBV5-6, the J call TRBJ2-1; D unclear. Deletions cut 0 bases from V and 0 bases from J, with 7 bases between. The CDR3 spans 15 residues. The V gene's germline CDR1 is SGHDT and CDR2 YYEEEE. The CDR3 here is CASSLVEISYNEQFF. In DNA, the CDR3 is TGTGCCAGCAGCTTGGTTGAGATCTCCTACAATGAGCAGTTCTTC.

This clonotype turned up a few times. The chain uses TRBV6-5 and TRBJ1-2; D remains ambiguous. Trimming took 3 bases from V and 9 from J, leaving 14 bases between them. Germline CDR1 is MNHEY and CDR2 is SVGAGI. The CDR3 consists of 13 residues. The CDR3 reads CASSYPGGSSYTF. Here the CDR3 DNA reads TGTGCCAGCAGTTATCCGGGAGGAAGTAGCTACACCTTC.

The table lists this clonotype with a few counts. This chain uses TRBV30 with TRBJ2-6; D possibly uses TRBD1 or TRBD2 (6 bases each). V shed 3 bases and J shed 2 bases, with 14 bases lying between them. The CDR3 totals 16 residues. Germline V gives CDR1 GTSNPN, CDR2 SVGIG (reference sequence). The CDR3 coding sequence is TGTGCCTGGAGGGTTACGGGGGCCACTGGGGCCAACGTCCTGACTTTC. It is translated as CAWRVTGATGANVLTF.

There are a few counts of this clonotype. The CDR3 sequence: CASSPAGESSYNEQFF. CDR3 DNA sequence: TGTGCCAGCAGTCCGGCGGGGGAGAGCTCCTACAATGAGCAGTTCTTC. J is TRBJ2-1 and V is TRBV6-1; 7 bases match TRBD2. J gave up 0 bases and V 5 bases, and 7 bases lay outside the gene matches. The CDR3 covers 16 residues. In germline, CDR1 is MNHNS, CDR2 SASEGT.

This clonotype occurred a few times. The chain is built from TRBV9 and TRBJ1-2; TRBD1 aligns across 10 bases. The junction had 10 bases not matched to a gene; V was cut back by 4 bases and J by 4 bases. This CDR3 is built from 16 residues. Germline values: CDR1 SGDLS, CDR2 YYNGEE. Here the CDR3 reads CASSPQTGGGIYGYTF. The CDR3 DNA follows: TGTGCCAGCAGCCCCCAGACAGGGGGCGGTATCTATGGCTACACCTTC.

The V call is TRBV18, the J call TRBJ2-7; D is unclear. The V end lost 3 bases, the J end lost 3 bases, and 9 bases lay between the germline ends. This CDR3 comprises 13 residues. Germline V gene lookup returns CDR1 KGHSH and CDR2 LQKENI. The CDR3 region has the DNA TGTGCCAGCTCACCTTTTGAGGTCTACGAGCAGTACTTC. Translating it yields CASSPFEVYEQYF.

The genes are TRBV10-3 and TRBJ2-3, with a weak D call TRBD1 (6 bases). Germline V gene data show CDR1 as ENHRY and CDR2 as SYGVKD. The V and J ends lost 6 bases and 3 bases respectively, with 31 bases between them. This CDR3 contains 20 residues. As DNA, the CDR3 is TGTGCCATCAGCAACTCCGGGACAAACCCCGCGCGTTTGGCAACAGATACGCAGTATTTT. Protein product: CAISNSGTNPARLATDTQYF.